This TCR beta chain derives from a study of T-cell memory formation after mild COVID-19. A note on this clonotype: Antigen specificity is unknown.

Study-level points and caveats: CD4+ contracting clones were mainly CM and EM; CD8+ ones, EMRA.

Using constant-segment primers, 5'RACE produced TCR alpha and TCR beta cDNA libraries carrying sample barcodes and UMIs. TCRdb processed the 5' RACE reads anew with MiXCR; each CDR3 protein has one entry. The data hold approximately 340,000 distinct CDR3 sequences, with over 10% observed a single time. There are 11 residues in the CDR3. With V trimmed by 6 bases and J by 8 bases, 3 bases remained unmatched. The sample was PBMCs or a T cell subset sorted from them (not recorded which). The V gene is TRBV12-3 or TRBV12-4, the J gene TRBJ1-1; 7 bases align to TRBD1. The TCR comes from a man younger than 35 who had mild COVID-19 (a few samples of this study predate the infection). Cell type and time point are not known. The CDR3 sequence is CASRDRKEAFF. CDR3 nucleotide sequence: TGTGCCAGCAGGGACAGGAAAGAAGCTTTCTTT.